Shown below are 14 T cell receptor beta chains from a single sample sequenced in a study of shared clonotypes between healthy human individuals. The protocol was immunoSEQ multiplex PCR, while the TCRdb copy is restricted to in-frame clones and leaves out a portion. The sample yields 520,000 or so clones, 79% seen once. Sequenced input: PBMCs. The receptors were gathered from a woman aged 40 to 50 in good health. Some clones in this sample may be carry-over from other donors' samples.

This clone turned up a few times. This rearrangement joins TRBV2 to TRBJ1-1, with a possible D match to TRBD1 (5 bases). Trimming shortened V by 6 bases and J by 1 base, and 9 bases separated the two germline ends. The CDR3 is 13 residues long. Germline CDR1 reads SNHLY; CDR2 reads FYNNEI. The CDR3 is CASRTDRNTEAFF. In nucleotides, the CDR3 is TGTGCCAGCAGAACCGACAGGAACACTGAAGCTTTCTTT.

The genes are TRBV10-3 and TRBJ2-7, with D possibly being TRBD1 (6 bases). There are 13 residues in the CDR3. The germline CDR1 and CDR2 sequences are ENHRY and SYGVKD. Trimming took 8 bases from V and 6 from J, leaving 17 bases between them. CDR3 nucleotides: TGTGCCATCCTGAACTATGGGGGCGGCGAGCAGTACTTC. Amino acids: CAILNYGGGEQYF.

V and J are TRBV4-2 and TRBJ1-2; D is ambiguous. Trimming took 7 bases from V and 2 from J, leaving 11 bases between them. This CDR3 is 13 amino acids long. CDR1 and CDR2 from the germline V gene are LGHNA and YNFKEQ. In nucleotides, the CDR3 is TGTGCCAGCAACCGAGACAAGAACTATGGCTACACCTTC. This encodes CASNRDKNYGYTF.

The V call is TRBV27, the J call TRBJ2-2; 10 bases align to TRBD2. Trimming removed 5 bases from V and 2 bases from J; junction bases left unmatched: 5. The CDR3 covers 16 residues. The germline CDR1 and CDR2 sequences are MNHEY and SMNVEV (reference sequence). CDR3: CASSPGLAPNTGELFF. Here the CDR3 DNA reads TGTGCCAGCAGTCCGGGACTAGCGCCCAACACCGGGGAGCTGTTTTTT.

This clone showed up many times. The V and J genes are TRBV4-2 and TRBJ2-5, with TRBD2 identical over 9 bases. CDR1 is LGHNA and CDR2 is YNFKEQ in the germline V gene. This CDR3 is 17 amino acids long. V lost 0 bases and J lost 2; bases outside the gene matches: 7. The CDR3 here is CASSQDGPSGAQETQYF. In nucleotides, the CDR3 is TGTGCCAGCAGCCAAGATGGACCTAGCGGGGCTCAAGAGACCCAGTACTTC.

The rearrangement joins TRBV6-1 to TRBJ2-3; a possible D gene is TRBD2 (7 bases). CDR1 and CDR2 from the germline V gene are MNHNS and SASEGT. The CDR3 runs to 15 residues. Trimming took 2 bases from V and 4 from J, leaving 13 bases between them. The CDR3 coding sequence is TGTGCCAGCAGTGAACGGGGGGAGGGGGCAGATACGCAGTATTTT. Its protein product is CASSERGEGADTQYF.

Comments on this clone: This may be a read error: a much more frequent sequence differs by one nucleotide. The chain links TRBV7-6 to TRBJ2-3, with TRBD1 matching over 7 bases. Germline CDR1 reads SGHVS; CDR2 reads FNYEAQ. The CDR3 loop spans 15 amino acids. CDR3 nucleotides: TGTGCCAGCAGCCTCCACAGGGGAACCACAGATGCGCAGTATTTT. Encoded protein: CASSLHRGTTDAQYF.

This clone was detected only a few times. V gene TRBV30 combines with J gene TRBJ1-1, with D perhaps TRBD1 (5 bases). CDR1 and CDR2 from the germline V gene are GTSNPN and SVGIG (reference sequence). Deletions cut 7 bases from V and 1 base from J, with 16 bases between. The CDR3 has 14 residues. CDR3 sequence (DNA): TGTGCCTCCACCCGGGGGACGCCGAACACTGAAGCTTTCTTT. It translates to CASTRGTPNTEAFF.

The chain joins TRBV5-1 to TRBJ2-5; TRBD2 matches at 12 bases. The CDR3 runs to 14 residues. V shed 4 bases, J shed 5 bases, and the junction held 3 bases outside the gene matches. Germline lookup yields CDR1 SGHRS and CDR2 YFSETQ. For the CDR3, the DNA is TGCGCCAGCAGCCCTGGGACTAGCGGGGAGACCCAGTACTTC. This codes for CASSPGTSGETQYF.

This sequence joins TRBV6-1 and TRBJ2-5, with D possibly TRBD2 on 5 matching bases. The CDR3 has 17 residues. V was pared by 4 bases and J by 1 base, with 19 bases between. Germline values: CDR1 MNHNS, CDR2 SASEGT. CDR3 loop: CASSGRWSGNFQETQYF. The CDR3 DNA reads as TGTGCCAGCAGTGGCCGGTGGAGCGGCAATTTCCAAGAGACCCAGTACTTC.

This clone was observed a single time. This chain links TRBV5-1 with TRBJ2-1; the D is unclear. Germline CDR1 is SGHRS and CDR2 is YFSETQ. V dropped 4 bases and J dropped 4 bases, with 9 bases sitting between them. CDR3 length equals 13 residues. The CDR3 region is CASSVDQYNEQFF. Written as DNA, the CDR3 is TGCGCCAGCAGCGTGGACCAATACAATGAGCAGTTCTTC.

This chain uses TRBV7-3 with TRBJ2-3; a possible D gene is TRBD2 (6 bases). Germline V gene data show CDR1 as SGHTA and CDR2 as FQGTGA. V was trimmed by 0 bases and J by 4 bases, leaving 20 bases between them. This CDR3 is 18 amino acids long. The CDR3 DNA sequence: TGTGCCAGCAGCTTAACGCCCTCAGCCGGGCGGGGCGCAGATACGCAGTATTTT. Its translation is CASSLTPSAGRGADTQYF.

The chain combines TRBV5-4 with TRBJ2-3; D may be TRBD1 or TRBD2 (5 bases each). The CDR3 runs 14 residues. The V and J ends lost 1 base and 1 base respectively, with 7 bases between them. The V gene's germline CDR1 is SGHNT and CDR2 YYREEE (reference sequence). The CDR3 loop is CASSLRDGTDTQYF. CDR3 nucleotides: TGTGCCAGCAGCTTGCGGGACGGCACAGATACGCAGTATTTT. Variable domain in full (rest from reference TRBV5-4 and TRBJ2-3): ETGVTQSPTHLIKTRGQQVTLRCSSQSGHNTVSWYQQALGQGPQFIFQYYREEENGRGNFPPRFSGLQFPNYSSELNVNALELDDSALYLCASSLRDGTDTQYFGPGTRLTVL.

There are a few counts of this clone. V is TRBV30 and J is TRBJ1-5; possible D gene TRBD1, 5 bases. Looked up from germline, CDR1 is GTSNPN and CDR2 is SVGIG (reference sequence). This CDR3 has 14 amino acids. V dropped 2 bases and J dropped 2 bases, with 10 bases sitting between them. The CDR3 coding sequence is TGTGCCTGGAGTACGGGCAGGGGCAATCAGCCCCAGCATTTT. It codes for CAWSTGRGNQPQHF.